Listed here are 30 T cell receptor beta chains from one sample, sequenced in a study of cytomegalovirus exposure and HLA in healthy donors. The primer mix had 60 Vbeta and 13 Jbeta primers. Data came from immunoSEQ multiplex PCR; TCRdb stores just in-frame clones and leaves some out. This repertoire shows nearly 110,000 clones, 77% found once; its top ten account for about 4.3%. Source material: PBMCs. The receptor set was obtained from a male donor in good health and CMV-seronegative.

V usage is TRBV10-2 and J usage is TRBJ1-1; weak D call: TRBD1 (6 bases). The V gene lost 6 bases and the J gene lost 5 bases, with 13 bases spanning the gap. This CDR3 contains 13 residues. Germline CDR1 reads WSHSY; CDR2 reads SAAADI. CDR3 amino acids: CASRPRGGTEAFF. DNA of the CDR3: TGCGCCAGCAGGCCCAGGGGAGGGACTGAAGCTTTCTTT.

The chain has TRBV18 and TRBJ1-4; 9 bases agree with TRBD1. V lost 6 bases and J lost 8; bases outside the gene matches: 10. This CDR3 has 15 amino acids. Germline V CDR1 and CDR2: KGHSH, LQKENI. The CDR3 loop reads CASSLMTGGDEKLFF. In nucleotides, the CDR3 is TGTGCCAGCTCCCTAATGACAGGGGGTGACGAAAAACTGTTTTTT.

Only a few counts were recorded for this clone. The chain links TRBV28 to TRBJ2-1, with 10 bases that match TRBD1. The germline CDR1 and CDR2 sequences are MDHEN and SYDVKM. CDR3 length: 17 residues. V shed 8 bases, J shed 5 bases, and the junction held 15 bases outside the gene matches. This chain's CDR3 is CASFRDRGALLDNEQFF. The DNA for the CDR3 is TGTGCCAGCTTCCGGGACAGGGGCGCTCTACTCGACAATGAGCAGTTCTTC.

V is TRBV9 and J is TRBJ1-5, with TRBD1 as a possible D gene (6 bases). In germline, CDR1 is SGDLS, CDR2 YYNGEE. The CDR3 length is 14 residues. V dropped 3 bases and J dropped 3 bases, with 10 bases sitting between them. The CDR3 bases are TGTGCCAGCAGCGGCTCAGGGGACAATCAGCCCCAGCATTTT. It translates to CASSGSGDNQPQHF.

The chain is built from TRBV9 and TRBJ2-3; D gene ambiguous. Trimming shortened V by 0 bases and J by 2 bases, and 7 bases separated the two germline ends. Germline V lookup: CDR1 SGDLS, CDR2 YYNGEE. The CDR3 is 14 residues long. The CDR3 DNA reads as TGTGCCAGCAGCGTAGCCCTTCCCACAGATACGCAGTATTTT. Translation: CASSVALPTDTQYF.

The chain employs TRBV10-3 and TRBJ2-7; TRBD2 matches 9 bases. Per the germline V gene, CDR1 is ENHRY and CDR2 is SYGVKD. Losses at the gene ends were 4 bases for V and 4 bases for J; bases not matched to a gene: 5. This CDR3 spans 14 amino acids. CDR3 region: CAISGSGRGYEQYF. CDR3 in DNA: TGTGCCATCAGTGGTAGCGGGAGAGGGTACGAGCAGTACTTC.

This clone appeared a few times. V and J are TRBV13 and TRBJ2-1, with D possibly matching TRBD1 (5 bases). V lost 5 bases to trimming and J lost 4 bases, with 15 bases between them. Per germline, CDR1 PRHDT and CDR2 FYEKMQ (reference sequence). The CDR3 has 15 residues. The CDR3 sequence is CASSPVLGAYNEQFF. The CDR3 DNA follows: TGTGCCAGCAGCCCGGTCTTAGGGGCTTACAATGAGCAGTTCTTC.

The rearrangement joins TRBV10-2 to TRBJ2-7; 9 nucleotides align to TRBD2. The CDR3 has 14 residues. Trimming cost V 10 bases and J 2 bases; bases outside gene matches: 9. Germline CDR1 and CDR2: WSHSY and SAAADI. This CDR3 is CATLLAGATYEQYF. CDR3 nucleotide sequence: TGCGCCACCCTATTAGCGGGAGCGACCTACGAGCAGTACTTC.

V usage is TRBV25-1 and J usage is TRBJ2-2; D is undetermined. The CDR3 extends over 14 amino acids. The ends were cut back, 1 base at V and 1 base at J, with 4 bases in the middle. Germline V lookup: CDR1 MGHDK, CDR2 SYGVNS. In DNA, the CDR3 is TGTGCCAGCAGTGAATTCGGGAACACCGGGGAGCTGTTTTTT. Its translation: CASSEFGNTGELFF.

A few counts support this clone. This rearrangement joins TRBV20-1 to TRBJ1-4, with 9 bases identical to TRBD1. V lost 6 bases, J lost 14 bases, and 4 bases stayed unmatched. The CDR3 length is 10 residues. Germline V gene sequence: CDR1 DFQATT, CDR2 SNEGSKA (reference sequence). The CDR3 loop reads CSAAGQGLFF. CDR3 sequence (DNA): TGCAGTGCCGCCGGACAGGGGCTGTTTTTT.

The rearrangement links TRBV7-9 to TRBJ1-6, with D perhaps matching TRBD1 (6 bases). Germline-derived CDR1 and CDR2 are SEHNR and FQNEAQ (reference sequence). Trimming shortened V by 1 base and J by 10 bases, and 14 bases separated the two germline ends. The CDR3 sequence is 15 residues long. The CDR3 DNA sequence: TGTGCCAGCAGCTTAGAGGCCTTAAGGGGGTCACCCCTCCACTTT. Protein product: CASSLEALRGSPLHF. Drawing the rest from reference TRBV7-9 and TRBJ1-6, the complete variable domain is DTGVSQNPRHKITKRGQNVTFRCDPISEHNRLYWYRQTLGQGPEFLTYFQNEAQLEKSRLLSDRFSAERPKGSFSTLEIQRTEQGDSAMYLCASSLEALRGSPLHFGNGTRLTVT.

This clone turned up a few times. CDR3: CASSRTLQETQYF. The DNA of the CDR3 is TGTGCCAGTAGTAGGACTCTCCAAGAGACCCAGTACTTC. The chain joins TRBV19 to TRBJ2-5; tentative D call: TRBD2 (5 bases). Germline V gene lookup returns CDR1 LNHDA and CDR2 SQIVND (reference sequence). Between the trimmed V and J ends, which lost 4 bases and 1 base, there was a span of 7 bases. This CDR3 is built from 13 residues.

J is TRBJ1-2 and V is TRBV6-4; weak D call: TRBD1 (5 bases). The CDR3 sequence is 13 residues long. Germline V gives CDR1 MRHNA, CDR2 SNTAGT. Trimming removed 2 bases from V and 8 bases from J, with 12 bases in between. As DNA, the CDR3 is TGTGCCAGCAGTGACCCCAGGGAGGGGGGCTACACCTTC. Its translation: CASSDPREGGYTF.

This chain links TRBV30 with TRBJ2-2; 10 bases align to TRBD2. The CDR3 has 15 amino acids. Per the germline V gene, CDR1 is GTSNPN and CDR2 is SVGIG (reference sequence). V shed 2 bases, J shed 5 bases, and the junction held 5 bases outside the gene matches. CDR3 coding DNA: TGTGCCTGGAGTACAGGACTAGCGGATACCGGGGAGCTGTTTTTT. Translating gives CAWSTGLADTGELFF. Combining the CDR3 with reference TRBV30 and TRBJ2-2 gives the whole variable domain SQTIHQWPATLVQPVGSPLSLECTVEGTSNPNLYWYRQAAGRGLQLLFYSVGIGQISSEVPQNLSASRPQDRQFILSSKKLLLSDSGFYLCAWSTGLADTGELFFGEGSRLTVL.

This chain links TRBV19 with TRBJ1-2; weak D call: TRBD1 (5 bases). Trimming took off 6 bases at V and 2 bases at J, with 13 bases between the two ends. The CDR3 covers 14 residues. Germline-derived CDR1 and CDR2 are LNHDA and SQIVND (reference sequence). The CDR3 sequence is CASSRRKGNYGYTF. The CDR3 DNA reads as TGTGCCAGTAGCCGTCGGAAGGGGAACTATGGCTACACCTTC.

J is TRBJ2-7 and V is TRBV13, with a possible D match to TRBD1 (6 bases). V shed 6 bases and J shed 0 bases, with 15 bases lying between them. In germline, CDR1 is PRHDT, CDR2 FYEKMQ (reference sequence). There are 15 residues in the CDR3. For the CDR3, the DNA is TGTGCCAGCAGAGAGACAGGTCTGAGCTCCTACGAGCAGTACTTC. Encoded protein: CASRETGLSSYEQYF.

This clone was observed a single time. The chain couples TRBV5-1 to TRBJ1-4; no reliable D call. This CDR3 has 14 amino acids. V was clipped by 3 bases and J by 5 bases, with 11 bases between them. Germline-derived CDR1 and CDR2 are SGHRS and YFSETQ. The CDR3 nucleotides are TGCGCCAGCAGCTATGACACGCCAAATGAAAAACTGTTTTTT. It yields the protein CASSYDTPNEKLFF.

The chain joins TRBV2 to TRBJ1-1; perhaps TRBD1 as D (5 bases). The germline V gene has CDR1 SNHLY and CDR2 FYNNEI. The length of the CDR3 is 13 residues. V was clipped by 7 bases and J by 5 bases, with 14 bases between them. CDR3 coding DNA: TGTGCCAGCACGGAGGGGATGGGGACTGAAGCTTTCTTT. This translates into CASTEGMGTEAFF.

CDR3 coding DNA: TGTGCCAGCAGGACTAGCGGGACCATTAACAATGAGCAGTTCTTC. This sequence encodes CASRTSGTINNEQFF. The chain has TRBV2 and TRBJ2-1, with TRBD2 identical over 11 bases. The CDR3 totals 15 residues. The V and J ends lost 6 bases and 5 bases, in that order; junction bases with no gene match: 6. CDR1 SNHLY and CDR2 FYNNEI come from the germline V gene.

This clone was recorded a few times. V gene TRBV5-4 combines with J gene TRBJ2-1; 12 bases map to TRBD2. Germline CDR1 reads SGHNT; CDR2 reads YYREEE (reference sequence). With 3 bases clipped from V and 1 base from J, the junction kept 8 bases outside the gene matches. This CDR3 is built from 18 residues. CDR3 in amino acids: CASSYGLAGLSSYNEQFF. CDR3 nucleotide sequence: TGTGCCAGCAGCTACGGACTAGCGGGACTTTCGTCCTACAATGAGCAGTTCTTC.

The rearrangement uses TRBV27 and TRBJ2-6; 7 positions agree with TRBD2. V was pared by 6 bases and J by 1 base, with 12 bases of the junction left unmatched. CDR3 length: 18 residues. The germline V gene encodes CDR1 MNHEY and CDR2 SMNVEV (reference sequence). CDR3 bases: TGTGCCAGCAGCTCTTGGGCGGGAGTCCTATCTGGGGCCAACGTCCTGACTTTC. Translated, it gives CASSSWAGVLSGANVLTF.

The V gene is TRBV13, the J gene TRBJ1-3; possibly TRBD1 for D (5 bases). The CDR3 spans 15 residues. Germline assignment: CDR1 PRHDT and CDR2 FYEKMQ (reference sequence). Trimming shortened V by 5 bases and J by 0 bases, and 11 bases separated the two germline ends. This CDR3 reads CASSPGRSSGNTIYF. The CDR3 DNA sequence: TGTGCCAGCAGCCCAGGGCGGAGCTCTGGAAACACCATATATTTT.

V gene TRBV6-6 combines with J gene TRBJ1-1, with D maybe TRBD1 (6 bases). This CDR3 has 12 amino acids. V lost 6 bases and J lost 10, with 15 bases in between. CDR1 is MNHNY, CDR2 SVGAGI, per germline (reference sequence). The CDR3, as DNA: TGTGCCAGCAGCGAAAACAGGGAGGGAGCTTTCTTT. This encodes CASSENREGAFF.

This clone showed up just once. The CDR3 loop reads CASSFTGGDYTEAFF. CDR3 sequence (DNA): TGCGCCAGCAGCTTTACAGGGGGCGATTACACTGAAGCTTTCTTT. V usage is TRBV5-1 and J usage is TRBJ1-1; 9 bases agree with TRBD1. Germline V gene lookup returns CDR1 SGHRS and CDR2 YFSETQ. Losses at the gene ends were 2 bases for V and 3 bases for J; bases not matched to a gene: 5. CDR3 length: 15 amino acids. Full variable domain (rest looked up from reference TRBV5-1 and TRBJ1-1): KAGVTQTPRYLIKTRGQQVTLSCSPISGHRSVSWYQQTPGQGLQFLFEYFSETQRNKGNFPGRFSGRQFSNSRSEMNVSTLELGDSALYLCASSFTGGDYTEAFFGQGTRLTVV.

The rearrangement uses TRBV18 and TRBJ1-1, with unresolved D. The ends were cut back, 4 bases at V and 1 base at J, with 7 bases in the middle. Per the germline V gene, CDR1 is KGHSH and CDR2 is LQKENI. CDR3 length: 13 residues. CDR3 region: CASSLQQNTEAFF. The CDR3 coding sequence is TGTGCCAGCTCACTACAGCAGAACACTGAAGCTTTCTTT.

The genes are TRBV7-6 and TRBJ2-3, with 10 positions matching TRBD1. V gave up 6 bases and J gave up 4 bases; unmatched junction bases: 13. The CDR3 has 17 residues. Germline assignment: CDR1 SGHVS and CDR2 FNYEAQ. This CDR3 reads CASSRGFRDRGSDTQYF. CDR3 bases: TGTGCCAGCAGTAGAGGTTTTCGGGACAGGGGTTCAGATACGCAGTATTTT.

The chain uses TRBV27 and TRBJ2-6, with TRBD1 matching over 7 bases. The CDR3 loop spans 16 amino acids. Germline CDR1 reads MNHEY; CDR2 reads SMNVEV (reference sequence). V trimming: 5 bases; J trimming: 0 bases; junction bases outside the gene matches: 4. The chain's CDR3 is CASSPHRGSGANVLTF. CDR3 nucleotides: TGTGCCAGCAGTCCCCACAGGGGCTCTGGGGCCAACGTCCTGACTTTC.

The J gene is TRBJ2-3, the V gene TRBV5-1, with a weak D call TRBD2 (6 bases). This CDR3 comprises 16 residues. In germline, CDR1 is SGHRS, CDR2 YFSETQ. The germline V and J ends were trimmed by 0 bases and 2 bases, with 13 bases remaining between them. The DNA for the CDR3 is TGCGCCAGCAGCTTGGTTGGGGGGAGAGTCACAGATACGCAGTATTTT. Amino acid sequence: CASSLVGGRVTDTQYF.

Remarks on this clone: The junction departs from the called germline gene at one end, perhaps through a read error. This chain links TRBV30 with TRBJ1-2, with a possible D match to TRBD1 (5 bases). Germline V gene sequence: CDR1 GTSNPN, CDR2 SVGIG (reference sequence). The CDR3 runs to 13 residues. The CDR3 is CAWSEGSDYSYTF. CDR3 DNA: TGTGCCTGGAGTGAGGGGTCGGACTATAGCTACACCTTC.

The gene calls are TRBV11-2 and TRBJ2-1; 7 bases are a match to TRBD2. The CDR3 is made up of 14 amino acids. Germline CDR1 reads SGHAT; CDR2 reads FQNNGV. The J segment lost 5 bases and the V segment lost 3 bases, leaving 4 bases of the junction unmatched. The CDR3 is CASSFRDYNNEQFF. CDR3 DNA sequence: TGTGCCAGCAGCTTCCGGGACTACAACAATGAGCAGTTCTTC.